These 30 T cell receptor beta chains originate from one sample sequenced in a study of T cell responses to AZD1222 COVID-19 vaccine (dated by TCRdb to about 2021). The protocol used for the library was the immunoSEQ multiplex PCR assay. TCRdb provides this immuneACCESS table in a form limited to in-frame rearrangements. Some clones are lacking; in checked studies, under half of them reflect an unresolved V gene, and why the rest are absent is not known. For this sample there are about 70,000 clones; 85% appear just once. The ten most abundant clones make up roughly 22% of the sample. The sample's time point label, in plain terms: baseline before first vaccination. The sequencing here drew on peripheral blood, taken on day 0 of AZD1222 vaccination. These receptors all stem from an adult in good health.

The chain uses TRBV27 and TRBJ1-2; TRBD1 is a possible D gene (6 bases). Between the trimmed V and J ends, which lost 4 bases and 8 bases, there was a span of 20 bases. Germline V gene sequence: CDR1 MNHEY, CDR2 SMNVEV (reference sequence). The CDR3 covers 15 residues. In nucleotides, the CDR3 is TGTGCCAGCAGTTGGACGCCGAGTAGGGGGAGAGGCTACACCTTC. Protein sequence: CASSWTPSRGRGYTF.

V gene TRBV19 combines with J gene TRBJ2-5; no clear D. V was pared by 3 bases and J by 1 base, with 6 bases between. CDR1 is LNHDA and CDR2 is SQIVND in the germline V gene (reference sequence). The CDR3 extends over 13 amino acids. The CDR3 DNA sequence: TGTGCCAGTAGTATTTCAGTCCAAGAGACCCAGTACTTC. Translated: CASSISVQETQYF.

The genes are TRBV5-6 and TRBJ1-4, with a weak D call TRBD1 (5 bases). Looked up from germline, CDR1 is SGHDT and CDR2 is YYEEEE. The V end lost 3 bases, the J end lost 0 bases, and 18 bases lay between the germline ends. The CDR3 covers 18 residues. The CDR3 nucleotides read TGTGCCAGCAGCTCAAACCGTCGGGGGGTACCAACTAATGAAAAACTGTTTTTT. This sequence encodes CASSSNRRGVPTNEKLFF. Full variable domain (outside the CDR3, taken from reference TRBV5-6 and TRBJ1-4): DAGVTQSPTHLIKTRGQQVTLRCSPKSGHDTVSWYQQALGQGPQFIFQYYEEEERQRGNFPDRFSGHQFPNYSSELNVNALLLGDSALYLCASSSNRRGVPTNEKLFFGSGTQLSVL.

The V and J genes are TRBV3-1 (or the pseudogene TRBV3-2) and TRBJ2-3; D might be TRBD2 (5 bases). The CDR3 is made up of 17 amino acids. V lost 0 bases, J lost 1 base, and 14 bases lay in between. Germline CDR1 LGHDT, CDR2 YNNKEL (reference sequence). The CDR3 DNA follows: TGTGCCAGCAGCCAAGACCTAGGCCGGCGGGGCACAGATACGCAGTATTTT. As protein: CASSQDLGRRGTDTQYF.

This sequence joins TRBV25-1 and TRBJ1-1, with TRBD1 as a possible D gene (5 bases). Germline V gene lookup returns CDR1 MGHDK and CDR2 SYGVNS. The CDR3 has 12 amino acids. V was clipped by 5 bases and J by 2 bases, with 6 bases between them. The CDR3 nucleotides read TGTGCCAGCAGTCAGGGTAACACTGAAGCTTTCTTT. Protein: CASSQGNTEAFF.

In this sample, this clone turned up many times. The CDR3 sequence is CACLKGNTEAFF. In DNA, the CDR3 is TGTGCCTGCCTGAAAGGGAACACTGAAGCTTTCTTT. The chain has TRBV6-5 and TRBJ1-1; no firm D call. From germline, CDR1 is MNHEY and CDR2 SVGAGI. The CDR3 runs to 12 residues. V was pared by 11 bases and J by 1 base, with 11 bases between.

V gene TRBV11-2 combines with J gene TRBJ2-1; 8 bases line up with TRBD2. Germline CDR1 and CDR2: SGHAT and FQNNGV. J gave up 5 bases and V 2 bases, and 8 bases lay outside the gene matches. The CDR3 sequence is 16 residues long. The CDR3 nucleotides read TGTGCCAGCAGCTTAATAGCCACTAGCGGAAACAATGAGCAGTTCTTC. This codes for CASSLIATSGNNEQFF.

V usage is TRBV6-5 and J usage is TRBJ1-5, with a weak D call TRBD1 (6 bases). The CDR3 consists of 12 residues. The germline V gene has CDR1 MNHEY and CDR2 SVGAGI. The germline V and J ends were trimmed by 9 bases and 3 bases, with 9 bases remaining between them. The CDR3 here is CASQGNNQPQHF. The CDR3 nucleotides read TGTGCCAGTCAGGGGAACAATCAGCCCCAGCATTTT.

The CDR3 DNA reads TGTGCCAGCAGTGTAACGGGACGAAACACAGATACGCAGTATTTT. It yields the protein CASSVTGRNTDTQYF. The chain joins TRBV27 to TRBJ2-3; D possibly matches TRBD1 or TRBD2 (5 bases each). CDR1 is MNHEY, CDR2 SMNVEV, per germline (reference sequence). Trimming cost V 5 bases and J 2 bases, with 14 bases left between them. There are 15 residues in the CDR3.

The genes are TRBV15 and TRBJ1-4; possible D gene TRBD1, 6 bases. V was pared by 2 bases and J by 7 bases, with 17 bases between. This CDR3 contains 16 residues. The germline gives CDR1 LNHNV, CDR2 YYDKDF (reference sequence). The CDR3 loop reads CATSRRNNPGAEKLFF. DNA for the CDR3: TGTGCCACCAGCAGACGTAACAACCCAGGGGCTGAAAAACTGTTTTTT.

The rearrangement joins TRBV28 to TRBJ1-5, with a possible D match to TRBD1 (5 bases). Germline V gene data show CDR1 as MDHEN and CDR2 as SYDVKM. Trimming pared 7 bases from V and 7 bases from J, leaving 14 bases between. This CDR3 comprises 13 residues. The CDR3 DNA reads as TGTGCCAGCACGGGAACATGGGGGCAGCCCCAGCATTTT. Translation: CASTGTWGQPQHF.

CDR3 region: CASILESYSGNTIYF. DNA for the CDR3: TGTGCCAGCATCCTAGAGAGCTACTCTGGAAACACCATATATTTT. The chain links TRBV6-6 to TRBJ1-3; D is ambiguous. This CDR3 contains 15 residues. The V and J ends lost 7 bases and 0 bases respectively, with 13 bases between them. Germline V gene data show CDR1 as MNHNY and CDR2 as SVGAGI (reference sequence).

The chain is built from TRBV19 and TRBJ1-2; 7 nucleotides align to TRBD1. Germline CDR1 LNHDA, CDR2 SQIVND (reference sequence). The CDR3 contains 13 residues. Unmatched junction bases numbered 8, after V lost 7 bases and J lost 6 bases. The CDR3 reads CASKREGANGYTF. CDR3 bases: TGTGCCAGTAAAAGGGAGGGGGCGAATGGCTACACCTTC.

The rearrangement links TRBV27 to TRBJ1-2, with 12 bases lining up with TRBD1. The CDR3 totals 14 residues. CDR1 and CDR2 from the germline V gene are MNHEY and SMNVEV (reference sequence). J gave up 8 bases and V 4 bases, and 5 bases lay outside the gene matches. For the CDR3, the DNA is TGTGCCAGCAGTTCGGGGGACAGGGGGCGAGGCTACACCTTC. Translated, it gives CASSSGDRGRGYTF.

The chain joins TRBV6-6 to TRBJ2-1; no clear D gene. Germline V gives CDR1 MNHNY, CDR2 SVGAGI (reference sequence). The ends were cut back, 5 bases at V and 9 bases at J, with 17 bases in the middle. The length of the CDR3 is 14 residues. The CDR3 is CASSLDVGSGEQFF. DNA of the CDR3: TGTGCCAGCAGTCTCGACGTCGGCAGTGGTGAGCAGTTCTTC.

CDR3 nucleotide sequence: TGTGCCAGCTCAACTACACCGGGACAATTCTACGAGCAGTACTTC. The encoded protein is CASSTTPGQFYEQYF. The rearrangement joins TRBV18 to TRBJ2-7, with D maybe TRBD1 (6 bases). The CDR3 consists of 15 residues. V dropped 5 bases and J dropped 3 bases, with 17 bases sitting between them. The germline CDR1 and CDR2 sequences are KGHSH and LQKENI. The full variable domain, completed using reference TRBV18 and TRBJ2-7, is NAGVMQNPRHLVRRRGQEARLRCSPMKGHSHVYWYRQLPEEGLKFMVYLQKENIIDESGMPKERFSAEFPKEGPSILRIQQVVRGDSAAYFCASSTTPGQFYEQYFGPGTRLTVT.

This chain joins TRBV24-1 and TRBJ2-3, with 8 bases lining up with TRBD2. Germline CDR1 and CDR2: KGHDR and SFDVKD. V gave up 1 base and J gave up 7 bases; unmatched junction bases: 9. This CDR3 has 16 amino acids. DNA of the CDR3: TGTGCCACCAGTGATTTCGGTAGCGGGGACGCGAATACGCAGTATTTT. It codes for CATSDFGSGDANTQYF.

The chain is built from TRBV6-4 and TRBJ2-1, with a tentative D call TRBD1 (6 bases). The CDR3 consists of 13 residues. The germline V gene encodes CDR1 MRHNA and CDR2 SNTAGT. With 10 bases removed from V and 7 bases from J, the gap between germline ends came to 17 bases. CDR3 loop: CATSEGDVNEQFF. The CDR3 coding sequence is TGTGCCACGAGCGAGGGGGATGTGAATGAGCAGTTCTTC.

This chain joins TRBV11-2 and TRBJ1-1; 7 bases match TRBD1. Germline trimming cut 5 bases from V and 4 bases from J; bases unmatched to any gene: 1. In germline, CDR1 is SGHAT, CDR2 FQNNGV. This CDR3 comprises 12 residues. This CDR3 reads CASSPGGTEAFF. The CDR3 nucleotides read TGTGCCAGCAGCCCAGGGGGCACTGAAGCTTTCTTT. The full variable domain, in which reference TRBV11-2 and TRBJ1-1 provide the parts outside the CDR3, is EAGVAQSPRYKIIEKRQSVAFWCNPISGHATLYWYQQILGQGPKLLIQFQNNGVVDDSQLPKDRFSAERLKGVDSTLKIQPAKLEDSAVYLCASSPGGTEAFFGQGTRLTVV.

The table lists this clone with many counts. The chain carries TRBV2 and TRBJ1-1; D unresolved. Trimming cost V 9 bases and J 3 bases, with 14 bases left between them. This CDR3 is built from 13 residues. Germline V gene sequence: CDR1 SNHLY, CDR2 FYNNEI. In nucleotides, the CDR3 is TGTGCCAGTTGTAAGGAAGCGGACACTGAAGCTTTCTTT. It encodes CASCKEADTEAFF.

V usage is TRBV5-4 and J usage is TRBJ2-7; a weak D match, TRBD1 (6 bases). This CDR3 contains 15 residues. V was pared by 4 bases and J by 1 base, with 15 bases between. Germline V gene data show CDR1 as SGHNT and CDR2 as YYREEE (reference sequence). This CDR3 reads CASSPGDTLSYEQYF. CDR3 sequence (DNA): TGTGCCAGCAGCCCAGGGGACACATTATCCTACGAGCAGTACTTC.

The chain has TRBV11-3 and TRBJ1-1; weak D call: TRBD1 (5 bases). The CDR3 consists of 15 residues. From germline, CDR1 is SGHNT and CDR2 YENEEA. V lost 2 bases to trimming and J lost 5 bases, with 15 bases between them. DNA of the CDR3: TGTGCCAGCAGCTTACGAACGGGGGATCGGACTGAAGCTTTCTTT. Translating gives CASSLRTGDRTEAFF.

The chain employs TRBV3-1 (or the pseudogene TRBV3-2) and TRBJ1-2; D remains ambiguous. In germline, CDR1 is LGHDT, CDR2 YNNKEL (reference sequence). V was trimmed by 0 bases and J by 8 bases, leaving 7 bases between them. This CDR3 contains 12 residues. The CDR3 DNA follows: TGTGCCAGCAGCCAAGACGTCTTCGGCTACACCTTC. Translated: CASSQDVFGYTF.

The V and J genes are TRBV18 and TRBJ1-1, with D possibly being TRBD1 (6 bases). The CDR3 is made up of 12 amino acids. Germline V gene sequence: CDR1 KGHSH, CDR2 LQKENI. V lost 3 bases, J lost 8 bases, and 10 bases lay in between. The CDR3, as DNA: TGTGCCAGCTCACCCCTAGGGGGGGAAGCTTTCTTT. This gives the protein CASSPLGGEAFF.

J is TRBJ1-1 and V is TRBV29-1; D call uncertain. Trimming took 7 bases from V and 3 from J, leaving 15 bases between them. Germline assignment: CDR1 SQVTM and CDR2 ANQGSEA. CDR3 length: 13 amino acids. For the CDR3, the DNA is TGCAGCGGGGCCCCACTTGGAGACACTGAAGCTTTCTTT. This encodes CSGAPLGDTEAFF.

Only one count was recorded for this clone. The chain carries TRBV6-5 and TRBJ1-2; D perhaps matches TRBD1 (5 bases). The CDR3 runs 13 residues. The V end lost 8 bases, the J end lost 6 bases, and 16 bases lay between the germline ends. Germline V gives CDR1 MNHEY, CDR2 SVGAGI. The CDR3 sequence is CASVPGPMDGYTF. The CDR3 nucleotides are TGTGCCAGCGTACCGGGACCTATGGATGGCTACACCTTC.

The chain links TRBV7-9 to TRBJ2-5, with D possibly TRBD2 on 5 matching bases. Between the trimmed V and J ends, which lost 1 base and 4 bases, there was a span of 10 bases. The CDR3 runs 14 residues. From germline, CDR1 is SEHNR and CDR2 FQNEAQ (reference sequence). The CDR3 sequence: CASSLGLAGETQYF. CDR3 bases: TGTGCCAGCAGCTTAGGGCTAGCCGGAGAGACCCAGTACTTC. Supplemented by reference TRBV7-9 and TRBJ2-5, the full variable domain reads DTGVSQNPRHKITKRGQNVTFRCDPISEHNRLYWYRQTLGQGPEFLTYFQNEAQLEKSRLLSDRFSAERPKGSFSTLEIQRTEQGDSAMYLCASSLGLAGETQYFGPGTRLLVL.

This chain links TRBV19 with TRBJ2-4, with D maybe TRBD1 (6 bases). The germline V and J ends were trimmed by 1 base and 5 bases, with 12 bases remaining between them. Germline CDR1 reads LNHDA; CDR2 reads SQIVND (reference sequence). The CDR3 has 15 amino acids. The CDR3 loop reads CASSIGNRVENIQYF. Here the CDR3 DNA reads TGTGCCAGTAGTATAGGTAACAGGGTGGAAAACATTCAGTACTTC.

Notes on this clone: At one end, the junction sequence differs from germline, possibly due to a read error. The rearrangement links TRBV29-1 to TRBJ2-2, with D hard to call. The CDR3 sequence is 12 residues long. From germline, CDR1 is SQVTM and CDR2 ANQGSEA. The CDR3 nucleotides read TGCAGCGTCGAAGGGAATTCCGGGGAGCTGTTTTTT. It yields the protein CSVEGNSGELFF.

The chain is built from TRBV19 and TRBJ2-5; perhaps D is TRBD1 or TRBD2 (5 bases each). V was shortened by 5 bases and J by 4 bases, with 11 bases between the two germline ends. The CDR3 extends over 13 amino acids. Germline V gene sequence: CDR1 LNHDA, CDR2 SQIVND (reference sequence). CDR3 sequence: CASSGTVRETQYF. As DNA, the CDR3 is TGTGCCAGTAGTGGGACGGTGAGAGAGACCCAGTACTTC.